The rows below give T cell receptor beta chains drawn from one sample of a study of OX40 agonist ivuxolimab in advanced cancers. Sequenced by immunoSEQ multiplex PCR; TCRdb stores in-frame clones only, minus some. The sample has about 69,000 clones; approximately 90% are singletons. Sequenced material: CD4+ or CD8+ T cells sorted from blood, taken in a trial of the OX40 agonist ivuxolimab. The receptors were sampled from an adult with an advanced solid tumor such as melanoma, head and neck, liver or kidney cancer. Each CDR3 is given with its conserved first and last residue. A D gene is named only where the DNA matches it firmly. Clone sizes are given selectively: once, few, many, or a class where the clone is expanded.

>NA|TRBV11-2|TRBJ1-4|NA
TGTGCCAGCAGCGAGGGTACAGGCCCTTCAACTAATGAAAAACTGTTTTTT
CASSEGTGPSTNEKLFF
>NA|TRBV4-1|TRBJ2-1|once
TGCGCCAGCAGCCAAACGGGGGTTAACAATGAGCAGTTCTTC
CASSQTGVNNEQFF
>TRBD1|TRBV7-9|TRBJ1-2|once
TGTGCCAGCAGCCCCATACAGGGGGCGCAAGGCTACACCTTC
CASSPIQGAQGYTF
>TRBD1|TRBV19|TRBJ2-2|NA
TGTGCCAGTAGTATTTCCGGGACAGCGATCTCCGGGGAGCTGTTTTTT
CASSISGTAISGELFF
>NA|TRBV18|TRBJ2-7|NA
TGTGCCAGCTCACCAGGGCACGAGCAGTACTTC
CASSPGHEQYF
>NA|TRBV5-1|TRBJ1-6|NA
TGCGCCAGCAGCTTGACACGGTATTCACCCCTCCACTTT
CASSLTRYSPLHF
>TRBD1|TRBV7-8|TRBJ1-1|NA
TGTGCCAGCAGCCCAGGGGGCAGGGCACCTTTCTTT
CASSPGGRAPFF
>NA|TRBV9|TRBJ2-2|NA
TGTGCCAGCAGCATGGCGTATGGACATACTACAAAACCCGGGGAGCTGTTTTTT
CASSMAYGHTTKPGELFF
>TRBD1|TRBV11-2|TRBJ1-3|NA
TGTGCCAGCAGCCCGACAGGGCATGGAAACACCATATATTTT
CASSPTGHGNTIYF
>TRBD1|TRBV7-9|TRBJ1-1|few
TGTGCCAGCAGCAGACCGGGACAGGGGATCACTGAAGCTTTCTTT
CASSRPGQGITEAFF
>TRBD1|TRBV7-9|TRBJ1-1|NA
TGTGCCAGCAGCCGGGGACAGGGGTTCACTGAAGCTTTCTTT
CASSRGQGFTEAFF
>TRBD2|TRBV27|TRBJ2-1|NA
TGTGCCAGCAGTTTGGCTAGCGGGATCAATGAGCAGTTCTTC
CASSLASGINEQFF
>NA|TRBV11-3|TRBJ2-2|NA
TGTGCCAGCAGCTTAGGGGGACAACTGGTTGTTTTT
CASSLGGQLVVF
>NA|TRBV27|TRBJ1-1|NA
TGTGCCAGCAGCCGCCCGGGGTACACTGAAGCTTTCTTT
CASSRPGYTEAFF
>TRBD1|TRBV5-6|TRBJ2-2|NA
TGTGCCAGCAGCTTCGGACAGGGTTGGGCCGGGGAGCTGTTTTTT
CASSFGQGWAGELFF
>TRBD1|TRBV6-5|TRBJ1-1|few
TGTGCCAGCAGTTACTCGTCGACAGGGACGAACACTGAAGCTTTCTTT
CASSYSSTGTNTEAFF
>NA|TRBV28|TRBJ2-1|NA
TGTGCCAGCAGTAGGGGGTGGCTAGCGGATTACAATGAGCAGTTCTTC
CASSRGWLADYNEQFF
>TRBD1|TRBV11-2|TRBJ1-2|NA
TGTGCCAGCAGCCCGGGACAGACCTATGGCTACACCTTC
CASSPGQTYGYTF
>NA|TRBV9|TRBJ1-1|few
TGTGCCAGCAGCGTATATACCGGGAGTGAAGCTTTCTTT
CASSVYTGSEAFF
>TRBD1|TRBV5-4|TRBJ1-2|NA
TGTGCCAGCAGCGAGGGACAGGGGGAACCTAACTATGGCTACACCTTC
CASSEGQGEPNYGYTF
>NA|TRBV19|TRBJ2-5|NA
TGTGCCAGTAGTATTTATGACGGGAAAGAAGAGACCCAGTACTTC
CASSIYDGKEETQYF
>NA|TRBV11-1|TRBJ1-1|NA
TGTGCCAGCAGCCTCTTCTACCAGAGTACCTTGAACACTGAAGCTTTCTTT
CASSLFYQSTLNTEAFF
>NA|TRBV7-9|TRBJ2-2|NA
TGTGCCAGCAGCTTAACCGGGGGCACCGGGGAGCTGTTTTTT
CASSLTGGTGELFF
>NA|TRBV9|TRBJ1-2|few
TGTGCCAGCAGCGAACCCCGCGGGGGGGAGAACTTTGGCTACACCTTC
CASSEPRGGENFGYTF
>NA|TRBV7-9|TRBJ1-2|once
TGTGCCAGCAGCTCATCCTCGACAGGCCAATATGGCTACACCTTC
CASSSSSTGQYGYTF
>NA|TRBV9|TRBJ1-3|NA
TGTGCCAGCAGCGTATGGGGGGCAGCTGGAAACACCATATATTTT
CASSVWGAAGNTIYF
>NA|TRBV27|TRBJ1-5|NA
TGTGCCAGCAAAGCATTCGGGATTGGCAATCAGCCCCAGCATTTT
CASKAFGIGNQPQHF